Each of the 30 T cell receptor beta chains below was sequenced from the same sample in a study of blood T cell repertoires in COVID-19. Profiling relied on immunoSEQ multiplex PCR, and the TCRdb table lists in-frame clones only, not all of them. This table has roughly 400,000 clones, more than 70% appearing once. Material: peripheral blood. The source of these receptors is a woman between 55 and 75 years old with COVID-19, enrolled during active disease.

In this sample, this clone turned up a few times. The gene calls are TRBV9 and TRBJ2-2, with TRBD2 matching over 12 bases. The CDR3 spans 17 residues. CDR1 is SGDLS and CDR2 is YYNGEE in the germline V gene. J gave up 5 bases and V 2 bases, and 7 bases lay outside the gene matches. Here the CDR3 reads CASSVLAGGPRTGELFF. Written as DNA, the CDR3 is TGTGCCAGCAGCGTCCTAGCGGGGGGGCCGCGGACCGGGGAGCTGTTTTTT.

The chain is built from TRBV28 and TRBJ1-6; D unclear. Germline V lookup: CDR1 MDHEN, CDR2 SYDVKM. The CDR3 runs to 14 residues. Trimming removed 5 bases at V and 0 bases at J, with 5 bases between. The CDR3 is CASSGSSYNSPLHF. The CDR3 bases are TGTGCCAGCAGTGGTAGCTCCTATAATTCACCCCTCCACTTT.

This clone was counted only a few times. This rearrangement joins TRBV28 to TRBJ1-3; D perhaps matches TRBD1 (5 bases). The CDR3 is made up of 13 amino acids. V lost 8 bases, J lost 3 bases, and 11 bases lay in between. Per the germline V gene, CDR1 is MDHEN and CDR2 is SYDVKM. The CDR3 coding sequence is TGTGCCAGCGTAACGGGGGTTGGAAACACCATATATTTT. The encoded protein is CASVTGVGNTIYF. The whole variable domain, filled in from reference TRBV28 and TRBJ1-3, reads DVKVTQSSRYLVKRTGEKVFLECVQDMDHENMFWYRQDPGLGLRLIYFSYDVKMKEKGDIPEGYSVSREKKERFSLILESASTNQTSMYLCASVTGVGNTIYFGEGSWLTVV.

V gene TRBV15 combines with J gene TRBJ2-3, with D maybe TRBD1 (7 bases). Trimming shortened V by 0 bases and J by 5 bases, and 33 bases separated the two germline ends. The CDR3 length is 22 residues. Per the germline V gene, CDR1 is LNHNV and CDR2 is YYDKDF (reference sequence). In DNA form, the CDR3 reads TGTGCCACCAGCAGAGATCGGCGGGGCAGGGGGTACGAAAACCCAAAAGGAGATACGCAGTATTTT. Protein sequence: CATSRDRRGRGYENPKGDTQYF.

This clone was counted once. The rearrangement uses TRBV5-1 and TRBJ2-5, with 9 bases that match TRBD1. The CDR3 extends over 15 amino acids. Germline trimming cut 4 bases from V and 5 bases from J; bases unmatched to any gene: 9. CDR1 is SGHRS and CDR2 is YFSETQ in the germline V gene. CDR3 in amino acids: CASSHSPGQGETQYF. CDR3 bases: TGCGCCAGCAGCCATTCTCCGGGACAGGGTGAGACCCAGTACTTC.

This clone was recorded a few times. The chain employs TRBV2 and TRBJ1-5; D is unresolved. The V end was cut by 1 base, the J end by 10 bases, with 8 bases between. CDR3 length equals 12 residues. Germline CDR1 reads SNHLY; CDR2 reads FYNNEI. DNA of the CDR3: TGTGCCAGCAGTGAAGGTGTCCCACCCCAGCATTTT. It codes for CASSEGVPPQHF.

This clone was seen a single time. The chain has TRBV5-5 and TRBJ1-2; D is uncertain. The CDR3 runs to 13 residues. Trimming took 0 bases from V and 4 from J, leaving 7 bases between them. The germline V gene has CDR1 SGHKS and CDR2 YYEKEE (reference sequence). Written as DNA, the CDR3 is TGTGCCAGCAGCTTGGACAGCTTCTATGGCTACACCTTC. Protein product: CASSLDSFYGYTF.

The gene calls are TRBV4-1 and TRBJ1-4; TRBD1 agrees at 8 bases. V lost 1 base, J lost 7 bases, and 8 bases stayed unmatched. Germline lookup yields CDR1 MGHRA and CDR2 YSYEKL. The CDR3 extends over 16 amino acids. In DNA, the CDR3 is TGCGCCAGCAGCCAAGGACAGGGGCGGAATCGTGAAAAACTGTTTTTT. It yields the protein CASSQGQGRNREKLFF.

The CDR3 reads CARSLASGEGGTQYF. The CDR3 DNA reads TGTGCCAGAAGCTTAGCTAGCGGGGAAGGGGGGACCCAGTACTTC. The rearrangement uses TRBV5-3 and TRBJ2-5, with 9 bases fitting TRBD2. TRBV5-3 qualifies as an ORF whose function is uncertain. V lost 2 bases, J lost 7 bases, and 9 bases stayed unmatched. This CDR3 spans 15 amino acids.

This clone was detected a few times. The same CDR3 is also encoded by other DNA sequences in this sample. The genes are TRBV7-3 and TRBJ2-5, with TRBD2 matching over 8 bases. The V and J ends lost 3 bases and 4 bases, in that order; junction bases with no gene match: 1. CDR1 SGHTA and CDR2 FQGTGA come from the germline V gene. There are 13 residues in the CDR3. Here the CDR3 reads CASSFAGGETQYF. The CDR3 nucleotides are TGTGCCAGCAGCTTCGCGGGGGGAGAGACCCAGTACTTC.

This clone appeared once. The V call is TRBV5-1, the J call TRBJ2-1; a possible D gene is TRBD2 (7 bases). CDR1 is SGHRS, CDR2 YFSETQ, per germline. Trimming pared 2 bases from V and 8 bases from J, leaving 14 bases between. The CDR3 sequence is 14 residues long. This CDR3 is CASSFGGATDEQFF. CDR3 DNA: TGCGCCAGCAGCTTTGGGGGGGCCACCGATGAGCAGTTCTTC.

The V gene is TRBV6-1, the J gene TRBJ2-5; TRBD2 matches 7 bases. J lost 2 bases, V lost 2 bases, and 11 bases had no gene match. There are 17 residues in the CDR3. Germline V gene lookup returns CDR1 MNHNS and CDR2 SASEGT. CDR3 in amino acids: CASSEWRASGLQETQYF. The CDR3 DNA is TGTGCCAGCAGTGAATGGCGCGCTAGCGGATTACAAGAGACCCAGTACTTC.

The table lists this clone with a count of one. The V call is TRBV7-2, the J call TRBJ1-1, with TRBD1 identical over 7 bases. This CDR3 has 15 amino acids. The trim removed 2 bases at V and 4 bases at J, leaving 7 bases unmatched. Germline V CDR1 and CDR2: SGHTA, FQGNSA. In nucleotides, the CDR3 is TGTGCCAGCAGCTTAATAGGAGGGGGCGTCACTGAAGCTTTCTTT. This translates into CASSLIGGGVTEAFF.

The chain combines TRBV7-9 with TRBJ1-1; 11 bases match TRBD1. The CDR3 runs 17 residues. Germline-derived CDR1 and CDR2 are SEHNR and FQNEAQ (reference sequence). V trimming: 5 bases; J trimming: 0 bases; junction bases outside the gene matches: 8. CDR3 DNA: TGTGCCAGCAGCCCCCGGACAGGGGGCGGCATGAACACTGAAGCTTTCTTT. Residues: CASSPRTGGGMNTEAFF.

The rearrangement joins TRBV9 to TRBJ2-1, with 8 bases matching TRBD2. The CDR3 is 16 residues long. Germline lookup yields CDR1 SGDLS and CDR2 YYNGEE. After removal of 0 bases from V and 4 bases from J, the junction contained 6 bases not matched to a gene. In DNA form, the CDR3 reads TGTGCCAGCAGCGTAGCAGGCGGGGGGACATACAATGAGCAGTTCTTC. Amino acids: CASSVAGGGTYNEQFF.

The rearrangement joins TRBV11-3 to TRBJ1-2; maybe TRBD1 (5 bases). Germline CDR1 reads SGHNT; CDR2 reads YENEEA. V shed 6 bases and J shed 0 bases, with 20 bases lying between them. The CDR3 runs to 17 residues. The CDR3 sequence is CASRYRHRGYSNYGYTF. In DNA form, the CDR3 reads TGTGCCAGCAGATATCGCCATCGGGGGTATTCTAACTATGGCTACACCTTC.

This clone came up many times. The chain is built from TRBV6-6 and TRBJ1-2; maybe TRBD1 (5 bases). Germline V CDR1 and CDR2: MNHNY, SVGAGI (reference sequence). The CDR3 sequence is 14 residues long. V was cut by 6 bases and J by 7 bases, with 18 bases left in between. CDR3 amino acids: CASSLDSGVSGYTF. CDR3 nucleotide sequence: TGTGCCAGCAGCCTCGACAGTGGGGTGTCTGGCTACACCTTC.

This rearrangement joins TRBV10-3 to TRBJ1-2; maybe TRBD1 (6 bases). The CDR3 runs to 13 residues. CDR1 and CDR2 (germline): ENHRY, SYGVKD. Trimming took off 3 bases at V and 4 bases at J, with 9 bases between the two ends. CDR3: CAISETGPYGYTF. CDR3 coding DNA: TGTGCCATCAGTGAAACAGGGCCCTATGGCTACACCTTC.

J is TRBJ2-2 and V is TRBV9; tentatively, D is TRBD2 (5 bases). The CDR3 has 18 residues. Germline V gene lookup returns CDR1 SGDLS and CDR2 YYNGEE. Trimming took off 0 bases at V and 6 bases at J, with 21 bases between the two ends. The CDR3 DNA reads TGTGCCAGCAGCGTAGAAAGTAGCGCGTATCGTGACGCCGGGGAGCTGTTTTTT. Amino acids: CASSVESSAYRDAGELFF.

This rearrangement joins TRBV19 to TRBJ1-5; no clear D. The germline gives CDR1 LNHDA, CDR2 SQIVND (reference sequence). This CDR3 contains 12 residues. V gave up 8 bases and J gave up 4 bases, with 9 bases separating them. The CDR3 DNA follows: TGTGCCAGTGGCCGTGGTAATCAGCCCCAGCATTTT. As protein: CASGRGNQPQHF.

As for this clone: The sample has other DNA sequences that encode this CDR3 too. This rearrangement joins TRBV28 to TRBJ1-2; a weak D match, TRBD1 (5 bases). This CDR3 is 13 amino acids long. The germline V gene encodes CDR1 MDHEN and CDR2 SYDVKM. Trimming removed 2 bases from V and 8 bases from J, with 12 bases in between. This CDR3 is CASSLRDLRGYTF. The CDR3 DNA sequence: TGTGCCAGCAGTTTAAGGGACTTGAGGGGCTACACCTTC.

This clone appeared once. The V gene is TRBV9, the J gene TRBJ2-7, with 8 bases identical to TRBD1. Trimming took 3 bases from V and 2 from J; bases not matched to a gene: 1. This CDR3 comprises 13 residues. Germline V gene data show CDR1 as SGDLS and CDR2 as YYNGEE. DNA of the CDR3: TGTGCCAGCAGCGCGACAGGGGCCTACGAGCAGTACTTC. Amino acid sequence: CASSATGAYEQYF.

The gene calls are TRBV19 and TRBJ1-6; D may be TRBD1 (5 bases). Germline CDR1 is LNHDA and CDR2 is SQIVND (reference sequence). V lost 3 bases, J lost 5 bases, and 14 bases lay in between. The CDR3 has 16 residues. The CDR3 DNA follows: TGTGCCAGTAGTATTCCCGGGCAGGGAAATAATTCACCCCTCCACTTT. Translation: CASSIPGQGNNSPLHF. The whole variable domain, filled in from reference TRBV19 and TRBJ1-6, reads DGGITQSPKYLFRKEGQNVTLSCEQNLNHDAMYWYRQDPGQGLRLIYYSQIVNDFQKGDIAEGYSVSREKKESFPLTVTSAQKNPTAFYLCASSIPGQGNNSPLHFGNGTRLTVT.

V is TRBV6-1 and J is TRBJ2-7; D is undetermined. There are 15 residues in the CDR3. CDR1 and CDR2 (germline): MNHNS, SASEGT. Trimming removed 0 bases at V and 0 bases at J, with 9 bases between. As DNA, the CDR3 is TGTGCCAGCAGTGAAGCGCGAGGCAGCTCCTACGAGCAGTACTTC. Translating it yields CASSEARGSSYEQYF.

The CDR3 reads CASTNPDRNTEAFF. The CDR3 DNA reads as TGTGCCAGCACCAACCCCGACAGGAACACTGAAGCTTTCTTT. The genes are TRBV5-4 and TRBJ1-1; D is possibly TRBD1 (5 bases). The CDR3 is made up of 14 amino acids. The V and J ends lost 6 bases and 1 base respectively, with 13 bases between them. Looked up from germline, CDR1 is SGHNT and CDR2 is YYREEE (reference sequence).

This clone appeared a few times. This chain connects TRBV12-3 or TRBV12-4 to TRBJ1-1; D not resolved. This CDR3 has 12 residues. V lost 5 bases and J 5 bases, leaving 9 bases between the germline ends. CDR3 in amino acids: CASSPLGTEAFF. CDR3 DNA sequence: TGTGCCAGCAGTCCACTTGGTACTGAAGCTTTCTTT.

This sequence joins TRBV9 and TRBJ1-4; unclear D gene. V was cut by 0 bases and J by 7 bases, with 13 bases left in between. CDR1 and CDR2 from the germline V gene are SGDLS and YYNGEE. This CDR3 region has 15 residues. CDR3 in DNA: TGTGCCAGCAGCGTAGACGGCGGGAGAAGTGAAAAACTGTTTTTT. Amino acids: CASSVDGGRSEKLFF. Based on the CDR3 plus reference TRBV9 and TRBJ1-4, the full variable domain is DSGVTQTPKHLITATGQRVTLRCSPRSGDLSVYWYQQSLDQGLQFLIQYYNGEERAKGNILERFSAQQFPDLHSELNLSSLELGDSALYFCASSVDGGRSEKLFFGSGTQLSVL.

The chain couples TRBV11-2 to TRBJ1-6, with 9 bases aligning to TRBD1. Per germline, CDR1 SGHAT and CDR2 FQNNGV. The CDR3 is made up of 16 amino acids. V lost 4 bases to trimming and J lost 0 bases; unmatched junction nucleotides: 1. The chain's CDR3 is CASSWTGVSYNSPLHF. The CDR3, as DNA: TGTGCCAGCAGCTGGACAGGGGTCTCCTATAATTCACCCCTCCACTTT.

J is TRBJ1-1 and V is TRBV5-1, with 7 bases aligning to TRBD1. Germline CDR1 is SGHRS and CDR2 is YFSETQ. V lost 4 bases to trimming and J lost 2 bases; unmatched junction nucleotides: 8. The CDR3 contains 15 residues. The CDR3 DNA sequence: TGCGCCAGCAGCGGGGGGACAGTACGTAACACTGAAGCTTTCTTT. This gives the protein CASSGGTVRNTEAFF.

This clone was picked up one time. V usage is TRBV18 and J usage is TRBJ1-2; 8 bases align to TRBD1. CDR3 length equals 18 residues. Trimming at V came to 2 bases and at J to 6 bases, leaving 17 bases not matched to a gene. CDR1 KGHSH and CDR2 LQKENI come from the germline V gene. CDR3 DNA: TGTGCCAGCTCACCATTGCGGCAGGGGGCGGCTCAGCAGCATGGCTACACCTTC. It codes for CASSPLRQGAAQQHGYTF.